This paragraph covers one T cell receptor beta chain sequence. The antigen it recognizes is unknown. The input lacks base qualities; no much larger clone sits a single base away. From the cysteine up to the phenylalanine, the CDR3 has a length of 15 residues. Of all the DNA, just the CDR3 is kept, 45 bases in frame from base 1. After removal of 4 bases from V and 6 bases from J, the junction retains 6 bases not matched to a gene. Read against the paper, the sample's treatment or condition label means: live attenuated yellow fever vaccine strain. At each blood-draw timepoint, two biological replicates of bulk PBMCs were collected. PBMCs were isolated from peripheral blood using a standard Ficoll-Paque protocol. TriZol was used to extract RNA from bulk PBMCs, CD4 and CD8 fractions, and dextramer-positive and dextramer-negative fractions. The entry originates in a study of T cells after yellow fever vaccination (dated by TCRdb to the late 2010s). Regarding the research as a whole: The SMART-Seq v4 Ultra Low Input RNA kit was used to prepare libraries from fractions with low cell numbers. To follow T-cell clones before and after primary and booster YFV17D yellow fever vaccination, bulk TCR alpha and beta repertoires were sequenced over time. The cohort comprised two healthy male donors, one aged 18 to 30 and one aged 30 to 40 years. Bulk PBMC replicates and cell subsets were isolated from blood drawn at multiple timepoints before and after both primary and secondary immunization. Results and caveats for the whole study, not just this receptor: A small share of clonotypes occurred in both CD4 and CD8 compartments, likely arising from convergent recombination. Only a couple of donors were included in the study, so the extent to which the findings can be generalized is limited. The secondary T-cell response was found to be weaker but faster than the primary response, with a peak reached on day 5 rather than on day 15. Most clones expanded after primary vaccination (around 96% of CD4 and roughly 88% of CD8) were re-detected after the booster, suggesting that broad memory maintenance occurred. Because abundant contaminating clonotypes from the bulk population could be contained in FACS-sorted repertoires, computational filtering was required.

TCR cDNA was made using 5'RACE template switching, a step that added a universal primer site and unique molecular identifiers. cDNA synthesis was primed from both the TCR alpha and TCR beta constant segments. Library amplification used two PCR steps, and the second PCR step added sample barcodes and sequencing adapters. Sequencing of the libraries was done on either Illumina HiSeq 2500 (2x100 bp) or NovaSeq (2x150 bp). Concerning the study's data processing: Demultiplexing of reads and collapsing into UMI consensus sequences were performed with MIGEC, and V(D)J alignment was carried out with MiXCR. Vaccine-responding clonotypes were identified with edgeR using replicate PBMC samples, with FDR below 0.01 and a log2 fold change above 5 up to day 15 being required. Each bulk clonotype received a CD4 or CD8 identity based on whether the sequenced CD4 or CD8 repertoire contained that clonotype at higher abundance. TCRdb itself trimmed the public reads at Q25 with fastp, ran MiXCR and retained productive beta chains. Each CDR3 protein appears once, grouped with its most common genes and DNA. TCRdb's processing, not the authors', yielded these V and J calls. This sample comprises 550,000 or so distinct CDR3 sequences, approximately 21% of them detected only once. Of the sample, roughly 13% is held by the ten largest clones.

The sequence derives from a man aged 30-40 years who received the YFV17D yellow fever vaccine. The V and J genes are TRBV12-3 or TRBV12-4 and TRBJ2-2, with 9 bases aligning to TRBD1. Here the sequenced sample was PBMCs, taken 15 days after the yellow fever booster vaccination. CDR3 reads: CASSSLTGGPGELFF. The base sequence is TGTGCCAGCAGTTCACTGACAGGGGGTCCCGGGGAGCTGTTTTTT.